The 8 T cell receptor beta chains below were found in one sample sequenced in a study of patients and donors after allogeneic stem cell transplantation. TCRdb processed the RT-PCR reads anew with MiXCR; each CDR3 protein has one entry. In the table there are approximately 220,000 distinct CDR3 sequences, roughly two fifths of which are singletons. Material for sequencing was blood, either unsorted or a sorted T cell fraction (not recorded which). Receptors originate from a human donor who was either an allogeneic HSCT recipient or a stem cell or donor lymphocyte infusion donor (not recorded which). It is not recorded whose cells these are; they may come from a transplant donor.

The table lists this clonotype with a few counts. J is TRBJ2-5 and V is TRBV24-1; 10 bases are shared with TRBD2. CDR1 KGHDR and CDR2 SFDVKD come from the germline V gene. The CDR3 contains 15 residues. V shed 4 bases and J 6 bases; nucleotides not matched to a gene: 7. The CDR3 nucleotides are TGTGCCACCAGTGACTCTAGCGGGGGCTTCCAGACCCAGTACTTC. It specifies CATSDSSGGFQTQYF.

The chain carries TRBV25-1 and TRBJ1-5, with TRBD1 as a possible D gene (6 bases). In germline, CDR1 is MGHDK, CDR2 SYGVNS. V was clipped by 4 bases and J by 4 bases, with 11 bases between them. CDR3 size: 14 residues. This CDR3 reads CASSVTGLNQPQHF. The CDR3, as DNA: TGTGCCAGCAGTGTCACAGGGCTTAATCAGCCCCAGCATTTT.

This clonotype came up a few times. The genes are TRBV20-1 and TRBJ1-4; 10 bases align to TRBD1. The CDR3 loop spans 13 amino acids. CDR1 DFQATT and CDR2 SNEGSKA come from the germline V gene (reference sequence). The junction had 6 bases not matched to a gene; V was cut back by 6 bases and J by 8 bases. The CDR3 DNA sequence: TGCAGTGCCGCCGGGACAGGGGAAGAAAAACTGTTTTTT. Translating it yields CSAAGTGEEKLFF.

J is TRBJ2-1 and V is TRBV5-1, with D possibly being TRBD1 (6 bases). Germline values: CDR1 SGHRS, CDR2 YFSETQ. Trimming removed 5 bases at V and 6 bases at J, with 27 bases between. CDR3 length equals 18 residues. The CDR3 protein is CASRTYGLGAGVTNEQFF. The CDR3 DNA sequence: TGCGCCAGCAGGACCTACGGGCTCGGGGCAGGGGTTACCAATGAGCAGTTCTTC.

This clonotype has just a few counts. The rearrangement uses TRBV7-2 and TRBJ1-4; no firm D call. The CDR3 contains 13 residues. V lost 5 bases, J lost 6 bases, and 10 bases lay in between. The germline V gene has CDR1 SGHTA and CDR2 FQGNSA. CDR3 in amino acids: CASSPRYHEKLFF. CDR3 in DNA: TGTGCCAGCAGCCCGAGATATCATGAAAAACTGTTTTTT.

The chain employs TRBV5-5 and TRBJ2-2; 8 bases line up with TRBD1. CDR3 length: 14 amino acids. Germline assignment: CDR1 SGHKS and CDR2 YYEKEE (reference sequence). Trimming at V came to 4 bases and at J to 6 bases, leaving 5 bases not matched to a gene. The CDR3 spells CASSTGTGAGELFF. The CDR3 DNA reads TGTGCCAGCAGCACGGGGACAGGCGCCGGGGAGCTGTTTTTT.

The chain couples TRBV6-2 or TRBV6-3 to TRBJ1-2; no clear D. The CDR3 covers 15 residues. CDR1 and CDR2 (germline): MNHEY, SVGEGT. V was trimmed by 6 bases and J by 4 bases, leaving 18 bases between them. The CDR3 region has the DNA TGTGCCAGCAGCCCCCGGCGAGGAATCCTCTATGGCTACACCTTC. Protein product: CASSPRRGILYGYTF.

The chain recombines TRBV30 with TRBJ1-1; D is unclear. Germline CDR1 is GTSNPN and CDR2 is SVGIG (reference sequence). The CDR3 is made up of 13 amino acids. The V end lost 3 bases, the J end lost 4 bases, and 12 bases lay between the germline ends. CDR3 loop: CAWRSSGTTEAFF. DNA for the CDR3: TGTGCCTGGAGATCCAGCGGTACCACTGAAGCTTTCTTT.